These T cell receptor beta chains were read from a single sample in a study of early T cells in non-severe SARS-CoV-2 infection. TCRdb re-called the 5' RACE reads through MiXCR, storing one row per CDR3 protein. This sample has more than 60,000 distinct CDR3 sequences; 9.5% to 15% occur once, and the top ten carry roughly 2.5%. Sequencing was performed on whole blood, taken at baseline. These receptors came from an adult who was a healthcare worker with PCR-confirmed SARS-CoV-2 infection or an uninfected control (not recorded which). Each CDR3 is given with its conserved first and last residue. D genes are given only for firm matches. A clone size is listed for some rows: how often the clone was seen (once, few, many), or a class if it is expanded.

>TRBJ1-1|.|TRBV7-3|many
CASSSRTLTEAFF
TGTGCCAGCAGCTCTCGGACGCTTACTGAAGCTTTCTTT
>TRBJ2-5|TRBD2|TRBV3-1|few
CASSQRGSKETQYF
TGTGCCAGCAGCCAGCGGGGGTCGAAAGAGACCCAGTACTTC
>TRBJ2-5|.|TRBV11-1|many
CASSLRETEETQYF
TGTGCCAGCAGCTTAAGAGAGACGGAAGAGACCCAGTACTTC
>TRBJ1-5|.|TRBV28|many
CASSFIGDGQPQHF
TGTGCCAGCAGTTTCATAGGGGATGGCCAGCCCCAGCATTTT
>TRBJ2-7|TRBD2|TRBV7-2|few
CASSLSGTPGGYEQYF
TGTGCCAGCAGCTTATCCGGGACCCCGGGAGGGTACGAGCAGTACTTC
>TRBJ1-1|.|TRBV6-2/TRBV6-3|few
CASRRTPDSPGAFF
TGTGCCAGCAGGCGGACCCCGGACAGCCCCGGAGCCTTCTTT
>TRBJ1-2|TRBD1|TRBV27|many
CASSLGEGGRYGYTF
TGTGCCAGCAGTTTAGGTGAAGGGGGCCGGTATGGCTACACCTTC
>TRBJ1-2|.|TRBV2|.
CASKAGYGYTF
TGTGCCAGCAAAGCTGGGTATGGCTACACCTTC
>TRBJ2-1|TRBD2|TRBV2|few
CASSAGTSASNEQFF
TGTGCCAGCAGTGCTGGGACTAGCGCAAGCAATGAGCAGTTCTTC
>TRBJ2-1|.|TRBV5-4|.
CASSLGYPGEQFF
TGTGCCAGCAGCTTGGGTTACCCGGGGGAGCAGTTCTTC
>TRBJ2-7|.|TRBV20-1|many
CSASAQQGTLTYEQYF
TGCAGTGCTAGTGCCCAGCAGGGGACCCTTACCTACGAGCAGTACTTC
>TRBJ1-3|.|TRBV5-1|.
CASSLAGRGNTIYF
TGCGCCAGCAGCTTGGCAGGGCGCGGAAACACCATATATTTT
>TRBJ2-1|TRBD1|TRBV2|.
CASSVLPGGREQFF
TGTGCCAGCAGTGTATTGCCAGGGGGCAGGGAGCAGTTCTTC
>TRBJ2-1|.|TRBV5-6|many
CASSSFPGRIMDEQFF
TGTGCCAGCAGCTCTTTTCCGGGACGTATTATGGATGAGCAGTTCTTC
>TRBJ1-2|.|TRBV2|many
CASSEEPRDTGYTF
TGTGCCAGCAGTGAAGAACCCCGGGACACGGGCTACACCTTC
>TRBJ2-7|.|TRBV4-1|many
CASSQGRGPTYEQYF
TGCGCCAGCAGCCAAGGTCGGGGGCCGACCTACGAGCAGTACTTC
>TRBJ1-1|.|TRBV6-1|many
CASSAAGVNTEAFF
TGTGCCAGCAGTGCGGCGGGGGTGAACACTGAAGCTTTCTTT
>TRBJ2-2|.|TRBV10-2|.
CASIFGGELFF
TGCGCCAGCATTTTCGGCGGGGAGCTGTTTTTT
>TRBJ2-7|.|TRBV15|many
CATSGEGYEQYF
TGTGCCACCAGCGGGGAAGGGTACGAGCAGTACTTC
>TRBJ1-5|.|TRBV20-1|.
CSAWGELADQPQHF
TGCAGTGCTTGGGGGGAATTGGCCGATCAGCCCCAGCATTTT
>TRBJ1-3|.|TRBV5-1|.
CASSLYDSENTIYF
TGCGCCAGCAGCTTGTATGACAGCGAAAACACCATATATTTT
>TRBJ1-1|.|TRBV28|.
CASSFGDQNEAFF
TGTGCCAGCAGTTTCGGGGACCAAAATGAAGCTTTCTTT
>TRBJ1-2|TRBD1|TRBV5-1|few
CASSLGQGLFGYTF
TGCGCCAGCAGCTTGGGACAGGGCCTGTTTGGCTACACCTTC
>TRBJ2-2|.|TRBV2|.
CASQNLNTGELFF
TGTGCCAGCCAGAACTTGAACACCGGGGAGCTGTTTTTT
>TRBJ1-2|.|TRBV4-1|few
CASSLPRDGGDNFNYGYTF
TGCGCCAGCAGCCTCCCCCGGGACGGCGGAGATAATTTTAACTATGGCTACACCTTC
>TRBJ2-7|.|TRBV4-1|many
CASSQDRQLPNRVF
TGCGCCAGCAGCCAAGATCGACAACTTCCCAACAGAGTCTTC
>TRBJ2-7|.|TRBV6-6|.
CASSYHVGGPNYEQYF
TGTGCCAGCAGTTACCACGTGGGGGGGCCCAACTACGAGCAGTACTTC
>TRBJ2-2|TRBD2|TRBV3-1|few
CASSQAGGRARTGELFF
TGTGCCAGCAGCCAAGCAGGAGGGAGGGCCCGCACCGGGGAGCTGTTTTTT
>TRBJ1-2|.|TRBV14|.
CASSQDFELTADGYTF
TGTGCCAGCAGCCAAGATTTTGAGTTAACGGCCGATGGCTACACCTTC
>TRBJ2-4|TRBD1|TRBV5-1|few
CASSFARGRGDIQYF
TGCGCCAGCAGCTTTGCCAGGGGGCGCGGGGACATTCAGTACTTC
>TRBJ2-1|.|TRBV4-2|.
CASSLPSGSYNEQFF
TGTGCCAGCAGCCTCCCCAGCGGCTCCTACAATGAGCAGTTCTTC
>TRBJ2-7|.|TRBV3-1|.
CASSQEVYEQYF
TGTGCCAGCAGCCAAGAGGTTTACGAGCAGTACTTC
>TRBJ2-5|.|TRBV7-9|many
CASSLARGGETQYF
TGTGCCAGCAGCTTAGCCCGGGGCGGAGAGACCCAGTACTTC
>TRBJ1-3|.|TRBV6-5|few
CASSYSAQGRSGNTIYF
TGTGCCAGCAGTTACTCAGCCCAGGGACGTTCTGGAAACACCATATATTTT
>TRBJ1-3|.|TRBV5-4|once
CASSLSPTGSGNTIYF
TGTGCCAGCAGCTTGAGTCCTACAGGCTCTGGAAACACCATATATTTT